One and the same sample provided the 10 T cell receptor beta chains below, sequenced in a study of Graves' ophthalmopathy and Graves' hyperthyroidism. The study amplified TCR beta CDR3 regions using RNA transcripts. Second-round multiplex PCR followed a first-round RT-PCR using HTBI primers. TCRdb redid the calling of the multiplex PCR reads with MiXCR, one entry per CDR3 protein. Of hundreds of thousands of distinct CDR3 sequences in the sample, roughly a fifth were seen once. The material sequenced was peripheral blood. These TCRs come from a woman between 50 and 59 years old with Graves' ophthalmopathy.

This clonotype was seen ten or more times. The gene calls are TRBV28 and TRBJ1-5; 12 bases are shared with TRBD1. Trimming removed 2 bases from V and 5 bases from J; junction bases left unmatched: 4. Germline V gene lookup returns CDR1 MDHEN and CDR2 SYDVKM. The CDR3 extends over 16 amino acids. The CDR3 loop reads CASSLIGTGGYQPQHF. CDR3 bases: TGTGCCAGCAGTTTAATAGGGACAGGGGGCTATCAGCCCCAGCATTTT. Using reference TRBV28 and TRBJ1-5 for the parts outside the CDR3, the full variable domain is DVKVTQSSRYLVKRTGEKVFLECVQDMDHENMFWYRQDPGLGLRLIYFSYDVKMKEKGDIPEGYSVSREKKERFSLILESASTNQTSMYLCASSLIGTGGYQPQHFGDGTRLSIL.

There are a few counts of this clonotype. This may be a read error: a much more frequent sequence differs by one nucleotide. The gene calls are TRBV20-1 and TRBJ2-3; 10 positions agree with TRBD2. The germline V gene has CDR1 DFQATT and CDR2 SNEGSKA (reference sequence). CDR3 length: 17 residues. CDR3 region: CSSSASGSIQGSDTQYF. CDR3 coding DNA: TGCAGTTCTAGCGCTAGCGGGAGTATTCAGGGATCAGATACGCAGTATTTT.

This clonotype was detected ten times or more. The chain recombines TRBV30 with TRBJ1-6; TRBD1 matches at 8 bases. V shed 2 bases and J 7 bases; nucleotides not matched to a gene: 7. This CDR3 region has 15 residues. Per the germline V gene, CDR1 is GTSNPN and CDR2 is SVGIG (reference sequence). CDR3 region: CAWSPQGARNSPLHF. DNA of the CDR3: TGTGCCTGGAGTCCGCAGGGGGCGCGGAATTCACCCCTCCACTTT.

Only one count was recorded for this clonotype. The V call is TRBV15, the J call TRBJ2-7; 9 nucleotides agree with TRBD2. CDR1 is LNHNV and CDR2 is YYDKDF in the germline V gene (reference sequence). The CDR3 covers 15 residues. The J segment lost 2 bases and the V segment lost 6 bases, leaving 8 bases of the junction unmatched. The CDR3 coding sequence is TGTGCCACCAGTCCTGAAGCGGGAGGAACCTACGAGCAGTACTTC. It encodes CATSPEAGGTYEQYF.

This clonotype was counted ten times or more. The chain uses TRBV2 and TRBJ2-5; 7 bases are a match to TRBD2. The CDR3 loop spans 15 amino acids. CDR1 SNHLY and CDR2 FYNNEI come from the germline V gene. The ends lost 7 bases at V and 3 bases at J; junction bases unmatched: 11. CDR3 bases: TGTGCCAGCACCTCGCGGGCTAGCGGTAAAGAGACCCAGTACTTC. This sequence encodes CASTSRASGKETQYF.

V and J are TRBV30 and TRBJ2-5; TRBD2 aligns across 8 bases. V shed 5 bases, J shed 3 bases, and the junction held 8 bases outside the gene matches. The CDR3 spans 14 residues. Germline values: CDR1 GTSNPN, CDR2 SVGIG (reference sequence). CDR3 protein: CAWEPGLAEETQYF. The CDR3 coding sequence is TGTGCCTGGGAGCCTGGACTAGCAGAAGAGACCCAGTACTTC.

This clonotype was counted ten times or more. The V call is TRBV28, the J call TRBJ2-7, with D unclear. The V end lost 7 bases, the J end lost 4 bases, and 11 bases lay between the germline ends. The CDR3 is made up of 12 amino acids. Looked up from germline, CDR1 is MDHEN and CDR2 is SYDVKM. CDR3 bases: TGTGCCAGCAAAGGACGGCGGTACGAGCAGTACTTC. This codes for CASKGRRYEQYF.

This clonotype was counted ten times or more. The chain employs TRBV2 and TRBJ1-2, with D unclear. V was pared by 6 bases and J by 2 bases, with 16 bases between. The germline gives CDR1 SNHLY, CDR2 FYNNEI. This CDR3 is built from 15 residues. DNA for the CDR3: TGTGCCAGCAGGGCCGAGAGGACGGGAAACTATGGCTACACCTTC. Residues: CASRAERTGNYGYTF.

This clonotype appeared many times. The CDR3 loop reads CSASSHQNTEAFF. The CDR3 DNA sequence: TGCAGTGCTAGTAGTCACCAAAACACTGAAGCTTTCTTT. The V and J genes are TRBV20-1 and TRBJ1-1; D remains ambiguous. This CDR3 is built from 13 residues. Germline V gene lookup returns CDR1 DFQATT and CDR2 SNEGSKA (reference sequence). V was clipped by 3 bases and J by 2 bases, with 10 bases between them.

There are many counts of this clonotype. CDR3 nucleotides: TGTGCCAGCAGCTTGTCTGGGGGCTCTGGGGCCAACGTCCTGACTTTC. Translating gives CASSLSGGSGANVLTF. The V gene is TRBV7-3, the J gene TRBJ2-6, with D possibly called TRBD1 or TRBD2 (5 bases each). Trimming took 3 bases from V and 0 from J, leaving 9 bases between them. CDR1 and CDR2 (germline): SGHTA, FQGTGA. The CDR3 has 16 amino acids.